This T cell receptor beta chain was sequenced in a study of cytomegalovirus exposure and HLA in healthy donors. Overall study: Prior work identified 95 million to 120 million unique TCR beta sequences in some 200 million T cells.

The CDR3 runs 13 residues. With 7 bases clipped from V and 2 bases from J, the junction kept 7 bases outside the gene matches. The germline V gene encodes CDR1 SQVTM and CDR2 ANQGSEA. A note on this clone: Its antigen is undetermined.

Nominal health characterized the donors when sampled, though unrecorded immune exposures were likely. PCR employed 60 Vbeta and 13 Jbeta primers. Produced via immunoSEQ multiplex PCR; TCRdb's table is partial and in-frame only. The table records under 200,000 clones, 75% to 90% of them present only once. Findings and limits, study-wide: In terms of immune exposure information, only CMV serostatus was available. For TCR beta chains, V- and J-gene trimming was later linked to a missense DCLRE1C variant.

This TCR derives from a male donor in good health and CMV-seronegative. The sequencing input was PBMCs. The rearrangement links TRBV29-1 to TRBJ2-7; TRBD1 matches at 8 bases. The CDR3 DNA is TGCAGCGGCGGACAGGGTCTGACCTACGAGCAGTACTTC. Its protein product is CSGGQGLTYEQYF.